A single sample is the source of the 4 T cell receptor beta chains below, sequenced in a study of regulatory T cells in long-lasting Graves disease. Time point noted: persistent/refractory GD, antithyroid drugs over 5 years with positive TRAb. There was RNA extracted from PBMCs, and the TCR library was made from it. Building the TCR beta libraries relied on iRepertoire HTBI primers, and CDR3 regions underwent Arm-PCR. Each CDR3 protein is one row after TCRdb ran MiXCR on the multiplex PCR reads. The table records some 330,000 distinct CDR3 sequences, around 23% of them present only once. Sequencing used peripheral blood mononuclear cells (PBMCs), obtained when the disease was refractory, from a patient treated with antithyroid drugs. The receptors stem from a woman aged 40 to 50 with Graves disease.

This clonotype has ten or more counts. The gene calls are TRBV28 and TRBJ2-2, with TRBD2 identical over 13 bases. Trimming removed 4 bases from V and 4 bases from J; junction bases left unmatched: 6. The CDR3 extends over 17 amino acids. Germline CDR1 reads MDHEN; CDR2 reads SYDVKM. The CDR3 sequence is CASSSGLAGVITGELFF. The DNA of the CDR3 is TGTGCCAGCAGTTCCGGACTAGCGGGAGTTATCACCGGGGAGCTGTTTTTT.

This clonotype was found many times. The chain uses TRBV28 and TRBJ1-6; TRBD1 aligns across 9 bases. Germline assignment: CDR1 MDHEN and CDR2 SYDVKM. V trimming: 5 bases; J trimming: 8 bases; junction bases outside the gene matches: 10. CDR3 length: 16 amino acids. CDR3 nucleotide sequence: TGTGCCAGCAGTAAGGCCGGGACAGGGAGTCATTCACCCCTCCACTTT. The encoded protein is CASSKAGTGSHSPLHF.

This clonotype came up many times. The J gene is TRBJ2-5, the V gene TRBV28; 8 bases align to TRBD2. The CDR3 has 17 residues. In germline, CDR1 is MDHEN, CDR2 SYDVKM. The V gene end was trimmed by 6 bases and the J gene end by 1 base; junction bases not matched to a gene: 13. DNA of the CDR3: TGTGCCAGCAGCTCCCTTCCGGGCGGGAGGTCCCAAGAGACCCAGTACTTC. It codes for CASSSLPGGRSQETQYF.

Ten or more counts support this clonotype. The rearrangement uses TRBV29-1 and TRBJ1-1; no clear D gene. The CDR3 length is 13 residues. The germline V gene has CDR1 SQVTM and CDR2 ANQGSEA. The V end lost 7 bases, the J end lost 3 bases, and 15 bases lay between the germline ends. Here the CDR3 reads CSAALLADTEAFF. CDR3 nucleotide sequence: TGCAGCGCGGCCCTGTTGGCCGACACTGAAGCTTTCTTT.